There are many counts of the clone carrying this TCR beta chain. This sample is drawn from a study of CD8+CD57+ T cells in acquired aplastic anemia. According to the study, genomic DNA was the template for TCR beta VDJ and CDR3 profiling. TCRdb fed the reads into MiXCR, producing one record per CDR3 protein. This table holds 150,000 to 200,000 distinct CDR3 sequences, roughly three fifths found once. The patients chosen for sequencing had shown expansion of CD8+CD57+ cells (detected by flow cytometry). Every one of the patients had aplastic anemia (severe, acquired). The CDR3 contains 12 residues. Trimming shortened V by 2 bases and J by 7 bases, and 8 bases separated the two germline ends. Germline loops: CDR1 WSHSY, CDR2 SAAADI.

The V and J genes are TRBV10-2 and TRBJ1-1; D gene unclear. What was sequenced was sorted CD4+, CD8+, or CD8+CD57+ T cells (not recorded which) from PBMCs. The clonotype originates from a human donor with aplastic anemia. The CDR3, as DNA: TGCGCCAGCAGTGAGGGAGGCAGTGAAGCTTTCTTT. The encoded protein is CASSEGGSEAFF.